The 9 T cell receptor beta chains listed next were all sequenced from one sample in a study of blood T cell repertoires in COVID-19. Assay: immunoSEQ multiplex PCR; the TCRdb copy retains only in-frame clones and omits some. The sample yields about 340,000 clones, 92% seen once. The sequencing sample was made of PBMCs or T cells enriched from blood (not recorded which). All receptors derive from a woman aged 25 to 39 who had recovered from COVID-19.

The CDR3 spells CASSPGLAGGGETQYF. CDR3 bases: TGCGCCAGCAGTCCTGGACTAGCGGGGGGCGGGGAGACCCAGTACTTC. This rearrangement joins TRBV5-1 to TRBJ2-5; 14 nucleotides line up with TRBD2. The J segment lost 5 bases and the V segment lost 5 bases, leaving 8 bases of the junction unmatched. The CDR3 totals 16 residues. Germline-derived CDR1 and CDR2 are SGHRS and YFSETQ. Full variable domain (rest looked up from reference TRBV5-1 and TRBJ2-5): KAGVTQTPRYLIKTRGQQVTLSCSPISGHRSVSWYQQTPGQGLQFLFEYFSETQRNKGNFPGRFSGRQFSNSRSEMNVSTLELGDSALYLCASSPGLAGGGETQYFGPGTRLLVL.

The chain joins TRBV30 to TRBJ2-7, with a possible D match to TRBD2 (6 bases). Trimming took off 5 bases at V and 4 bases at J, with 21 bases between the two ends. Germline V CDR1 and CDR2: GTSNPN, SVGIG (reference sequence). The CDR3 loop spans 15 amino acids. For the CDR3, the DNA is TGTGCCTGGCGGCGGGGCAGATCAGACACATACGAGCAGTACTTC. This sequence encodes CAWRRGRSDTYEQYF.

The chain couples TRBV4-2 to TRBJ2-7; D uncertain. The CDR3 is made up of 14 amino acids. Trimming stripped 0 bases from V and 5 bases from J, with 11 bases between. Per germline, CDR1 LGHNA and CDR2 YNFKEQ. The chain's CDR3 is CASSQEIGRHEQYF. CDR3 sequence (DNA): TGTGCCAGCAGCCAAGAGATTGGCCGCCACGAGCAGTACTTC.

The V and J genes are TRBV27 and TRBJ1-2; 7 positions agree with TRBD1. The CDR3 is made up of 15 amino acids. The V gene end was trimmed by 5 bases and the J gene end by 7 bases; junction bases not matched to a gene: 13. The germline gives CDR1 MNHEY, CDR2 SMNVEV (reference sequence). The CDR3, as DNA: TGTGCCAGCAGTCCAGGGGGGTTGGTTTTTGGTGGCTACACCTTC. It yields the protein CASSPGGLVFGGYTF.

CDR3 residues: CAWEGVDEQFF. The CDR3 nucleotides are TGTGCCTGGGAGGGAGTAGATGAGCAGTTCTTC. This chain connects TRBV30 to TRBJ2-1; tentatively, D is TRBD2 (5 bases). The CDR3 covers 11 residues. V lost 5 bases and J lost 8, with 10 bases in between. Germline assignment: CDR1 GTSNPN and CDR2 SVGIG (reference sequence).

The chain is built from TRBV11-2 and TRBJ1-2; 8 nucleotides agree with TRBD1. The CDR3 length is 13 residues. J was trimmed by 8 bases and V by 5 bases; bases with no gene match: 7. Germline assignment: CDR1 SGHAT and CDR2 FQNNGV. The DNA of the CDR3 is TGTGCCAGCAGCCTGGACAGGGAAGGAGGCTACACCTTC. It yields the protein CASSLDREGGYTF.

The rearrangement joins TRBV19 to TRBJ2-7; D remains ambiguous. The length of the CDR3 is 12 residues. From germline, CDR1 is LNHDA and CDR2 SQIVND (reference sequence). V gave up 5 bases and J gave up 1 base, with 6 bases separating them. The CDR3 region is CASSVPSYEQYF. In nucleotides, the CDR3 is TGTGCCAGTAGTGTCCCGTCCTACGAGCAGTACTTC.

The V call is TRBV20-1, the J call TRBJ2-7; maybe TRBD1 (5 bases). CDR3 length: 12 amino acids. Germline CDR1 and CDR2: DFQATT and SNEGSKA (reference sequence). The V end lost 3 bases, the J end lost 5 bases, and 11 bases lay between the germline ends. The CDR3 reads CSASDIGDEQYF. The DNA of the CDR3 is TGCAGTGCTAGTGATATAGGGGACGAGCAGTACTTC.

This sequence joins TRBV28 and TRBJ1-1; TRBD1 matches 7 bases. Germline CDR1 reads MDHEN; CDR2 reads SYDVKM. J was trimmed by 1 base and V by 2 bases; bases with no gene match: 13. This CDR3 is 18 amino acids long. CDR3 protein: CASSLPPGQAGSNTEAFF. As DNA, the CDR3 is TGTGCCAGCAGTTTACCCCCCGGACAGGCGGGGTCGAACACTGAAGCTTTCTTT.